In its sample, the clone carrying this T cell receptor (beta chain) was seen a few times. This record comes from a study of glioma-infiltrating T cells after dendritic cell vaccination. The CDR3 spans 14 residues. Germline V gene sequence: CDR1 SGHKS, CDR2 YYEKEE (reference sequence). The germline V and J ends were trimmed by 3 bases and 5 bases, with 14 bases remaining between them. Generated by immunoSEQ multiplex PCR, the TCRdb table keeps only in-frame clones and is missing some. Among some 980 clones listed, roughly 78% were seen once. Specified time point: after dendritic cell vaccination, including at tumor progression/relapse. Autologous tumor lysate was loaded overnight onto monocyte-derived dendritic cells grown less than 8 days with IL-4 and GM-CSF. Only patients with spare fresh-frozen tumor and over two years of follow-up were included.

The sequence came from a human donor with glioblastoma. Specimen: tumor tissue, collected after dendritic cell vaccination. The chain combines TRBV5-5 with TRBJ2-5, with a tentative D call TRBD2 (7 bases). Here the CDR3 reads CASSWGGGGETQYF. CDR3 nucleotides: TGTGCCAGCAGCTGGGGGGGCGGTGGGGAGACCCAGTACTTC. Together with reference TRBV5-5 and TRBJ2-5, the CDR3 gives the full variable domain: DAGVTQSPTHLIKTRGQQVTLRCSPISGHKSVSWYQQVLGQGPQFIFQYYEKEERGRGNFPDRFSARQFPNYSSELNVNALLLGDSALYLCASSWGGGGETQYFGPGTRLLVL.